The entry that follows covers one T cell receptor beta chain sequence. Its specificity is not known. This entry comes from a study of shared clonotypes between healthy human individuals. Whole-study findings and limits: Relative to memory subsets, naive subsets generally showed larger estimated richness. In having few donors, the study represented limited genetic and exposure-history diversity.

Clones were sequenced by immunoSEQ multiplex PCR, and TCRdb holds only the in-frame ones, with some missing. This sample has 2 million to 2.5 million clones, with approximately 95% found just once. Positively selected for CCR7, the CD45RO-negative cells used as naive CD8 cells excluded terminally differentiated effector memory CD45RA+ cells. There were only Caucasian adults among the donors, and all lived in Nashville, Tennessee. The sequence derives from a man younger than 35 in good health. Sequenced sample: naive CD8+ T cells sorted from blood.

The CDR3 spells CASSVGGRTIYEQYF. CDR3 coding DNA: TGTGCCAGCAGCGTAGGGGGACGGACCATCTACGAGCAGTACTTC. The V call is TRBV9, the J call TRBJ2-7, with D perhaps TRBD1 or TRBD2 (5 bases each). The CDR3 is made up of 15 amino acids. Trimming cost V 0 bases and J 3 bases, with 13 bases left between them. Germline V lookup: CDR1 SGDLS, CDR2 YYNGEE. Using reference TRBV9 and TRBJ2-7 for the parts outside the CDR3, the full variable domain is DSGVTQTPKHLITATGQRVTLRCSPRSGDLSVYWYQQSLDQGLQFLIQYYNGEERAKGNILERFSAQQFPDLHSELNLSSLELGDSALYFCASSVGGRTIYEQYFGPGTRLTVT.